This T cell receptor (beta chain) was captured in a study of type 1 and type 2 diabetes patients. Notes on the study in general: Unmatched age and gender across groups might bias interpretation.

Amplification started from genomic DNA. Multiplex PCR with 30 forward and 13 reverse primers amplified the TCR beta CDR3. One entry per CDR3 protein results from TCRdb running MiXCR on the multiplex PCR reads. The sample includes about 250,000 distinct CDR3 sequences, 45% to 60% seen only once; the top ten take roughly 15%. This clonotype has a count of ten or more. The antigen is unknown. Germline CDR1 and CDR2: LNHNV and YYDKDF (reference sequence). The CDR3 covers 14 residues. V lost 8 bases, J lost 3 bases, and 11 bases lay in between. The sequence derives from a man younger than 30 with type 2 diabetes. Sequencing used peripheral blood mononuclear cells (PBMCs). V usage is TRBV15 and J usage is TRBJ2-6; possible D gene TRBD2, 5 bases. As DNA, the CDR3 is TGTGCCACCGGGGAGCTCGGTGGGGCCAACGTCCTGACTTTC. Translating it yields CATGELGGANVLTF.